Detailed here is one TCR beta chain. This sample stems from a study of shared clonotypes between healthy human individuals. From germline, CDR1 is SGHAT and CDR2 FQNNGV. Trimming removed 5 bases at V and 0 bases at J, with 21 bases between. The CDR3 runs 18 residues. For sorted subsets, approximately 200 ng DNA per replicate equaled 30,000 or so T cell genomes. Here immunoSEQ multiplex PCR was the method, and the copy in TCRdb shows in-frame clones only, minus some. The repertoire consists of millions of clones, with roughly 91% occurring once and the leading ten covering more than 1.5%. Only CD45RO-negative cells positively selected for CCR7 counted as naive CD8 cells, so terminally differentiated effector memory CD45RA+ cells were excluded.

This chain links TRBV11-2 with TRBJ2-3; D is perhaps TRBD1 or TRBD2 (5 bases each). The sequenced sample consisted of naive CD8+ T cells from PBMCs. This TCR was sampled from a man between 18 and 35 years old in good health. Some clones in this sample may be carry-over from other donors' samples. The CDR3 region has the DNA TGTGCCAGCAGCGGAGTGGGAGAGGGACGGGGTAGCACAGATACGCAGTATTTT. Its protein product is CASSGVGEGRGSTDTQYF.